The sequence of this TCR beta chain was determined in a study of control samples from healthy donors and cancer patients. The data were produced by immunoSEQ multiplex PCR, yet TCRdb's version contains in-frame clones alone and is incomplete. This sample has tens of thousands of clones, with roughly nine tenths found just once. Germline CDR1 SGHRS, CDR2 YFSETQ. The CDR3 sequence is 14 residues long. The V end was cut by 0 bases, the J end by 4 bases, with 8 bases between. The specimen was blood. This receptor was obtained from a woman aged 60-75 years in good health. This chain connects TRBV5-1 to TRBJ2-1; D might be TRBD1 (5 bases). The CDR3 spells CASSLDAGYNEQFF. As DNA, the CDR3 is TGCGCCAGCAGCTTGGATGCAGGGTACAATGAGCAGTTCTTC.